This T cell receptor (beta chain) is from a study of response to subunit inactivated influenza vaccine listed by TCRdb under 2018. Context from the whole study: Deep quantitative T cell receptor repertoire profiling was used in the study to track responses to a trivalent subunit inactivated influenza vaccine.

To prepare the library, RT-PCR was applied. Sequencing instrument: Illumina HiSeq 2500. TCRdb's own reprocessing of the public reads used fastp at Q25 and MiXCR and kept productive beta chains. Entries are consolidated by CDR3 protein sequence, retaining the most common genes and DNA. The sample table holds around 200,000 distinct CDR3 sequences, of which around 9.2% were seen once. In total, the top ten clones hold about a tenth of the sample. Results the study describes overall, beyond this receptor: The authors suggested that each seasonal influenza vaccination may recruit only a limited number of new T cells.

From its cysteine to its phenylalanine, the CDR3 spans 14 amino acids. Here the CDR3 DNA is all that survives: 42 bases in frame from base 1. V ends up 6 bases short and J 6 bases short, with an unmatched junction base count of 9. CDR1 and CDR2 (SGHTA, FQGNSA) derive from the germline V gene. This clonotype occurred many times. Its antigen is currently not known. Per-base quality was not reported, and no clone a single base away is much larger than it. The sequencing used non-naive T cells sorted from PBMCs, collected on the day of vaccination. What the cell subset or site label conveys for this sample: memory T cell fraction. The sequence is built from TRBV7-2 and TRBJ2-3; TRBD1 lines up with 7 middle nucleotides. The clonotype originates from a middle-aged man who received an inactivated influenza vaccine. Donor details come from another sample of the same person, matched by shared clones. The CDR3 is CASRMTGIKDTQYF. The sequenced DNA is TGTGCCAGCAGGATGACAGGGATTAAGGATACGCAGTATTTT.